These T cell receptor beta chains were read from a single sample in a study of blood T cells in healthy people across ages. Each CDR3 protein is one row after TCRdb ran MiXCR on the 5' RACE reads. The table shows about 680,000 distinct CDR3 sequences, with around half occurring only once. The sample consisted of blood. All receptors derive from a woman in her sixties in good health. Both conserved end residues are part of each CDR3. The D gene is left open where the match is weak. Not all rows give a size; the values are once, few, many and, for expanded clones, a class.

J gene | V gene | D gene | clone size | CDR3 protein
TRBJ1-2 | TRBV6-2/TRBV6-3 | . | . | CASRKGTTYGYTF
TRBJ2-5 | TRBV7-2 | . | . | CASSLVRVETQYF
TRBJ2-1 | TRBV27 | . | . | CASSLGLPLNEQFF
TRBJ1-4 | TRBV7-9 | . | . | CASSLGRQEQEKLFF
TRBJ2-5 | TRBV4-1 | TRBD1 | few | CASSQGQGVQETQYF
TRBJ2-5 | TRBV7-2 | TRBD2 | . | CASSLTSSGETQYF
. | TRBV20-1 | . | . | CSARALPLLPYEQYF
TRBJ1-1 | TRBV5-1 | . | . | CASSADILNTEAFF
TRBJ2-1 | TRBV20-1 | . | once | CSAPIGARSYNEQFF
TRBJ2-5 | TRBV12-3/TRBV12-4 | . | . | CASILGLGVETQYF
TRBJ2-6 | TRBV20-1 | TRBD1 | . | CSAPDRGQTGANVLTF
TRBJ1-1 | TRBV4-3 | TRBD1 | . | CASSLQDPGTAEAFF
TRBJ2-7 | TRBV28 | . | . | CASRLQSYEQYF
. | TRBV27 | TRBD2 | . | CASSSRVAGAYNEQYF
TRBJ2-5 | TRBV2 | TRBD1 | . | CASSTDRAQTQYF
TRBJ2-1 | TRBV2 | TRBD1 | . | CASGTGTGIRAGTYNEQFF
TRBJ2-1 | TRBV4-3 | TRBD2 | . | CASSQDPSGKEQFF
TRBJ2-3 | TRBV29-1 | . | few | CSVIRTGPDTQYF
TRBJ2-3 | TRBV7-3 | TRBD1 | . | CASSPGTGFADTQYF
TRBJ2-7 | TRBV20-1 | . | few | CSVTLWGEQYF
TRBJ2-5 | TRBV5-1 | . | . | CASSSSGGHAETQYF
TRBJ1-5 | TRBV20-1 | . | . | CSARSWTNQPQHF
TRBJ2-1 | TRBV7-6 | . | . | CASSLFSGGGYNEQFF
TRBJ2-5 | TRBV7-2 | . | few | CASSLGGEEEETQYF
TRBJ2-7 | TRBV28 | . | few | CASSFDWGGPSYEQYF
TRBJ2-4 | TRBV7-9 | TRBD1 | few | CASSDRGVDLAKNIQYF
TRBJ1-1 | TRBV18 | . | . | CASSSRGGEKVENTEAFF
TRBJ1-2 | TRBV29-1 | . | many | CSVDVAISNYGYTF
TRBJ2-2 | TRBV5-1 | . | few | CASSLVGGSNTGEPFF
TRBJ2-7 | TRBV20-1 | TRBD2 | . | CSATSRTSGRSYEQYF
TRBJ1-2 | TRBV5-1 | TRBD1 | few | CASSSRTGTGKDGYTF
. | TRBV20-1 | . | once | CSARGYSYNEQYF
TRBJ1-5 | TRBV5-1 | TRBD1 | . | CASSEDRGQPQHF
TRBJ1-4 | TRBV29-1 | . | . | CSVEDRGSEKLFF
TRBJ2-7 | TRBV27 | . | few | CASSLRLGTFGEQYF
. | TRBV2 | . | . | CASRNNGNYEQYF
TRBJ2-7 | TRBV6-5 | TRBD2 | few | CASRQLAGDEQYF
TRBJ2-1 | TRBV20-1 | TRBD2 | . | CSARAPQRGSSYNEQFF
TRBJ1-5 | TRBV7-2 | . | few | CASSLGRGNSNQPQHF
TRBJ2-5 | TRBV10-3 | TRBD2 | . | CAISQAGGETQYF
TRBJ2-7 | TRBV29-1 | . | . | CSVPGAPPTHEQYF
TRBJ2-7 | TRBV5-1 | . | . | CASSFGGAGAEQYF
TRBJ1-4 | TRBV2 | . | . | CASSDGRVTNEKLFF
TRBJ1-2 | TRBV11-2 | . | . | CASSLGPGGYPYGYTF
TRBJ1-2 | TRBV12-3/TRBV12-4 | . | . | CASRTQSNYGYTF
TRBJ2-7 | TRBV20-1 | TRBD2 | few | CSARLAETSYNEQYF
TRBJ2-6 | TRBV12-3/TRBV12-4 | . | many | CASRKPGSGANVLTF
TRBJ2-7 | TRBV6-2/TRBV6-3 | TRBD1 | few | CASSYGGQRSEQYF